Below, 8 T cell receptor beta chains from the same sample are listed, as sequenced in a study of cytotoxic CD8 clonotypes in ibrutinib-treated CLL. Assay used: immunoSEQ multiplex PCR; TCRdb lists only in-frame clones, some missing. The table records about 310,000 clones, about 77% of them present only once. The sequences come from PBMCs, collected before ibrutinib treatment. Receptors originate from a human donor with chronic lymphocytic leukemia.

V gene TRBV30 combines with J gene TRBJ2-7; no clear D. V lost 0 bases to trimming and J lost 0 bases, with 6 bases between them. Germline V CDR1 and CDR2: GTSNPN, SVGIG (reference sequence). This CDR3 is built from 13 residues. CDR3 protein: CAWSVLSSYEQYF. CDR3 sequence (DNA): TGTGCCTGGAGTGTCCTAAGCTCCTACGAGCAGTACTTC.

This chain connects TRBV27 to TRBJ2-1; D is undetermined. The V end was cut by 0 bases, the J end by 9 bases, with 15 bases between. The CDR3 loop spans 15 amino acids. CDR1 is MNHEY and CDR2 is SMNVEV in the germline V gene (reference sequence). The CDR3 DNA sequence: TGTGCCAGCAGTTTATCGGGTGCCTTACATTTTGAGCAGTTCTTC. It codes for CASSLSGALHFEQFF.

J is TRBJ2-7 and V is TRBV10-2; no clear D. CDR3 size: 12 residues. V was trimmed by 3 bases and J by 4 bases, leaving 7 bases between them. Per germline, CDR1 WSHSY and CDR2 SAAADI. The CDR3: CASSEAGYEQYF. The CDR3 DNA reads TGCGCCAGCAGTGAAGCCGGGTACGAGCAGTACTTC.

The chain joins TRBV18 to TRBJ2-1; 8 nucleotides match TRBD2. V was pared by 6 bases and J by 0 bases, with 7 bases of the junction left unmatched. CDR1 is KGHSH, CDR2 LQKENI, per germline. The CDR3 sequence is 16 residues long. The CDR3 loop is CASSHSGRGSYNEQFF. The CDR3 DNA reads as TGTGCCAGCTCTCACAGCGGGAGAGGCTCCTACAATGAGCAGTTCTTC.

The rearrangement joins TRBV28 to TRBJ2-7, with unresolved D. The V end lost 3 bases, the J end lost 1 base, and 4 bases lay between the germline ends. This CDR3 region has 12 residues. Germline CDR1 is MDHEN and CDR2 is SYDVKM. This CDR3 reads CASSFWSYEQYF. The DNA of the CDR3 is TGTGCCAGCAGTTTTTGGTCCTACGAGCAGTACTTC. Together with reference TRBV28 and TRBJ2-7, the CDR3 gives the full variable domain: DVKVTQSSRYLVKRTGEKVFLECVQDMDHENMFWYRQDPGLGLRLIYFSYDVKMKEKGDIPEGYSVSREKKERFSLILESASTNQTSMYLCASSFWSYEQYFGPGTRLTVT.

V is TRBV27 and J is TRBJ2-3, with D possibly matching TRBD1 (5 bases). Germline V lookup: CDR1 MNHEY, CDR2 SMNVEV (reference sequence). CDR3 length: 16 residues. V lost 3 bases, J lost 2 bases, and 15 bases lay in between. CDR3 in amino acids: CASSLAPGPPTDTQYF. The DNA for the CDR3 is TGTGCCAGCAGTTTGGCACCAGGGCCTCCCACAGATACGCAGTATTTT.

The chain joins TRBV7-2 to TRBJ1-2, with TRBD1 as a possible D gene (6 bases). Between the trimmed V and J ends, which lost 8 bases and 8 bases, there was a span of 15 bases. This CDR3 comprises 12 residues. Per the germline V gene, CDR1 is SGHTA and CDR2 is FQGNSA. The chain's CDR3 is CASERGARGYTF. CDR3 DNA: TGTGCCAGCGAAAGGGGGGCGCGAGGCTACACCTTC.

This clone is a singleton in its sample. The J gene is TRBJ2-7, the V gene TRBV27; TRBD1 matches 8 bases. Germline CDR1 and CDR2: MNHEY and SMNVEV (reference sequence). With V trimmed by 1 base and J by 3 bases, 5 bases remained unmatched. This CDR3 has 15 amino acids. CDR3: CASSLFGQGFYEQYF. The CDR3, as DNA: TGTGCCAGCAGTTTATTTGGACAGGGTTTCTACGAGCAGTACTTC.